Listed below are T cell receptor beta chains from one sample, sequenced in a study of early T cells in non-severe SARS-CoV-2 infection. From the 5' RACE reads, TCRdb called clonotypes with MiXCR, one entry per CDR3 protein. The sample lists under 35,000 distinct CDR3 sequences, about 6.7% occurring once. Material: whole blood. All receptors come from an adult who was a healthcare worker with PCR-confirmed SARS-CoV-2 infection or an uninfected control (not recorded which). The CDR3 runs from the conserved cysteine through the conserved F or W. The D gene is left open where the match is weak.

v_gene | d_gene | CDR3aa
TRBV7-8 | . | CASSLRHRLYQETQYF
TRBV28 | TRBD2 | CASSLSGGRNEQFF
TRBV7-3 | TRBD1 | CASSATGGLGTGELFF
TRBV5-1 | TRBD2 | CASSLEPSGRAMGNIQYF
TRBV25-1 | . | CASPWSYGYTF
TRBV5-4 | . | CASSSRGAQETQYF
TRBV27 | . | CASSLGRGQGVDGYTF
TRBV20-1 | . | CSAREADLNTEAFF
TRBV11-2 | . | CASSIQETQYF
TRBV10-1 | . | CASSESVMLNEQFF
TRBV10-3 | TRBD2 | CAISEVGLVNNEQFF
TRBV20-1 | . | CSASGPLTYEQYF
TRBV3-1 | . | CASSQDLRGTGLYNEQFF
TRBV19 | TRBD1 | CASSQDRGHDEQYF
TRBV28 | . | CASSPGTSYEQYF
TRBV28 | . | CASSLRAGYSEQFF